This T cell receptor (beta chain) was observed in a study of CD4 T cells in relation to SARS-CoV-2 and coronaviruses. Study details: Median patient age was about 41 years, spanning 21 to 72 years. Crossreactive spike epitopes shared across donors were mapped to their HLA restriction.

Generated by immunoSEQ multiplex PCR, the TCRdb table keeps only in-frame clones and is missing some. Seen here are some 35,000 clones, 70% to 90% observed once, and the top ten hold more than 7%. With respect to this clone: Antigen unknown.

Findings and limits, study-wide: This crossreactivity analysis covered spike protein alone, no other viral proteins.

CDR3 length: 15 amino acids. Germline lookup yields CDR1 SGDLS and CDR2 YYNGEE. V lost 2 bases and J lost 1, with 9 bases in between. The sequence was obtained from an adult with COVID-19. Sequenced material: memory CD4+ T cells from PBMCs. This sequence joins TRBV9 and TRBJ2-2; D remains unclear. CDR3 bases: TGTGCCAGCAGCGTCGAGACACTGAACACCGGGGAGCTGTTTTTT. Translated: CASSVETLNTGELFF.